This T cell receptor (beta chain) was sequenced during a study of blood T cell repertoires in COVID-19. Study-wide background: COVID-19 samples from acute and convalescent phases originated in the United States, Italy and Spain. The cDNA or gDNA used as material had been derived from T cells, B-cell-depleted T cells, or PBMCs.

In the authors' workflow: For nucleated cells, counts were estimated from reference gene primer amplification. Sequenced by immunoSEQ multiplex PCR; TCRdb stores in-frame clones only, minus some. V, J and clone size are those of that table, while D and trimming were read from the DNA. The sample holds 95,000 to 150,000 clones, 70% to 85% seen once. This TCR was sampled from a woman in her 70s with acute or convalescent COVID-19. The sample was peripheral blood.

The CDR3 coding sequence is TGTGCCAGCTCACCACGTCTAGCGGGGGGCCCCGAGGGCACAGATACGCAGTATTTT. The encoded protein is CASSPRLAGGPEGTDTQYF. This sequence joins TRBV18 and TRBJ2-3; 11 bases fit TRBD2. Per germline, CDR1 KGHSH and CDR2 LQKENI. The trim removed 1 base at V and 1 base at J, leaving 10 bases unmatched. CDR3 length equals 19 residues.